One sample yielded the 5 T cell receptor beta chains listed below, sequenced in a study of blood T cell repertoires in COVID-19. TCRdb keeps only in-frame clones here, not all; method: immunoSEQ multiplex PCR. The sample comprises roughly 170,000 clones, roughly nine tenths of which are singletons, and less than 25% rests with the top ten. Sequences were obtained from peripheral blood. Every receptor here comes from an older man with active or convalescent COVID-19.

This clone has more than one count but fewer than ten. V usage is TRBV18 and J usage is TRBJ1-1; D not resolved. V was clipped by 5 bases and J by 3 bases, with 4 bases between them. The CDR3 has 11 residues. CDR1 is KGHSH, CDR2 LQKENI, per germline. The DNA of the CDR3 is TGTGCCAGCTCATCGTACACTGAAGCTTTCTTT. Translated, it gives CASSSYTEAFF. The full variable domain, with the rest looked up from reference TRBV18 and TRBJ1-1, is NAGVMQNPRHLVRRRGQEARLRCSPMKGHSHVYWYRQLPEEGLKFMVYLQKENIIDESGMPKERFSAEFPKEGPSILRIQQVVRGDSAAYFCASSSYTEAFFGQGTRLTVV.

CDR3 in amino acids: CASSTGTSGRARETQYF. The DNA for the CDR3 is TGTGCCAGTAGTACCGGGACTAGCGGGAGGGCCCGGGAGACCCAGTACTTC. This chain links TRBV19 with TRBJ2-5; TRBD2 matches at 16 bases. CDR3 length: 17 residues. V shed 4 bases and J 5 bases; nucleotides not matched to a gene: 7. Germline lookup yields CDR1 LNHDA and CDR2 SQIVND (reference sequence).

The genes are TRBV4-1 and TRBJ2-7, with 9 positions matching TRBD2. V was clipped by 0 bases and J by 2 bases; unmatched bases: 8. Germline V gene data show CDR1 as MGHRA and CDR2 as YSYEKL. CDR3 length: 17 residues. The CDR3, as DNA: TGCGCCAGCAGCCAAGATCGGCTAGCGGGGCTAGCCTACGAGCAGTACTTC. Amino acids: CASSQDRLAGLAYEQYF.

J is TRBJ1-5 and V is TRBV19; D perhaps matches TRBD1 (6 bases). Germline V gives CDR1 LNHDA, CDR2 SQIVND (reference sequence). The germline V and J ends were trimmed by 6 bases and 0 bases, with 15 bases remaining between them. The CDR3 is 16 residues long. CDR3 sequence (DNA): TGTGCCAGTAGAAGACAGGCACTGTATAGCAATCAGCCCCAGCATTTT. As protein: CASRRQALYSNQPQHF.

J is TRBJ1-5 and V is TRBV19; 7 positions agree with TRBD1. This CDR3 comprises 17 residues. Germline V gene data show CDR1 as LNHDA and CDR2 as SQIVND (reference sequence). Trimming removed 0 bases from V and 6 bases from J; junction bases left unmatched: 11. Here the CDR3 reads CASSIDWGGGGRQPQHF. CDR3 DNA sequence: TGTGCCAGTAGTATAGATTGGGGCGGAGGGGGCCGTCAGCCCCAGCATTTT.